This is a list of T cell receptor beta chains from one sample in a study of blood T cells in healthy people across ages. In TCRdb, the 5' RACE reads were re-called with MiXCR into one record per CDR3 protein. Here the sample spans roughly 1,700,000 distinct CDR3 sequences, approximately 30% being singletons. The sample taken for sequencing was blood. The receptors come from a woman aged 25 to 39 in good health. Each CDR3 is given with its conserved first and last residue. Each record gives: V gene, D gene, clone size, J gene, CDR3 DNA, CDR3 protein. D genes are given only for firm matches. Clone size appears in some rows only: once, few, many, or a class for an expanded clone.

V gene: TRBV28
D gene: .
clone size: many
J gene: TRBJ2-6
CDR3 DNA: TGTGCCAGCGACAGGACCTCTGGGGCCAACGTCCTGACTTTC
CDR3 protein: CASDRTSGANVLTF

V gene: TRBV5-1
D gene: .
clone size: few
J gene: TRBJ2-5
CDR3 DNA: TGCGCCAGCACCCGTGACAGGATACAAGAGACCCAGTACTTC
CDR3 protein: CASTRDRIQETQYF

V gene: TRBV7-2
D gene: .
clone size: .
J gene: TRBJ2-1
CDR3 DNA: TGTGCCAGCAGCCCCAACCCGGCAGGCAATGAGCAGTTCTTC
CDR3 protein: CASSPNPAGNEQFF

V gene: TRBV2
D gene: .
clone size: .
J gene: TRBJ1-1
CDR3 DNA: TGTGCCAGCAATCCGGGGACGAACACTGAAGCTTTCTTT
CDR3 protein: CASNPGTNTEAFF

V gene: TRBV29-1
D gene: TRBD1
clone size: .
J gene: TRBJ1-1
CDR3 DNA: TGCAGCGCCGTGGACAGGTCGAACACTGAAGCTTTCTTT
CDR3 protein: CSAVDRSNTEAFF

V gene: TRBV2
D gene: TRBD1
clone size: .
J gene: TRBJ2-5
CDR3 DNA: TGTGCCAGCAGTTCCGGGACAGGGGGCCCGGGAGGGGAGACCCAGTACTTC
CDR3 protein: CASSSGTGGPGGETQYF

V gene: TRBV18
D gene: .
clone size: few
J gene: TRBJ1-2
CDR3 DNA: TGTGCCAGCTCGAAGGATCAGTCGGGCTACACCTTC
CDR3 protein: CASSKDQSGYTF

V gene: TRBV15
D gene: TRBD1
clone size: many
J gene: TRBJ2-5
CDR3 DNA: TGTGCCACCAGCGTGGACAGGTTGAAGGAGACCCAGTACTTC
CDR3 protein: CATSVDRLKETQYF

V gene: TRBV12-5
D gene: .
clone size: once
J gene: TRBJ2-7
CDR3 DNA: TGTGCTAGTGGTTTATTCGGGACAGAGCAGTACTTC
CDR3 protein: CASGLFGTEQYF

V gene: TRBV7-8
D gene: .
clone size: many
J gene: TRBJ1-5
CDR3 DNA: TGTGCCAGCAGCTTAATCGCTAGCAATCAGCCCCAGCATTTT
CDR3 protein: CASSLIASNQPQHF

V gene: TRBV25-1
D gene: .
clone size: many
J gene: TRBJ2-6
CDR3 DNA: TGTGCCAGCAGTCAGGCAGGGTTATTTAGTGGGGCCAACGTCCTGACTTTC
CDR3 protein: CASSQAGLFSGANVLTF

V gene: TRBV2
D gene: TRBD2
clone size: few
J gene: TRBJ2-1
CDR3 DNA: TGTGCCAGCGGAGACAGAGCGGGGTTCAATGAGCAGTTCTTC
CDR3 protein: CASGDRAGFNEQFF

V gene: TRBV12-3/TRBV12-4
D gene: .
clone size: few
J gene: TRBJ2-5
CDR3 DNA: TGTGCCAGCAGTTTACGGGTCGGGGGAGAGACCCAGTACTTC
CDR3 protein: CASSLRVGGETQYF

V gene: TRBV9
D gene: .
clone size: few
J gene: TRBJ2-2
CDR3 DNA: TGTGCCAGCAGTTACGGGGGGCGGCACACCGGGGAGCTGTTTTTT
CDR3 protein: CASSYGGRHTGELFF

V gene: TRBV6-2/TRBV6-3
D gene: .
clone size: .
J gene: TRBJ1-1
CDR3 DNA: TGTGCCAGCAGGCTCGGGGATGGGAGCACTGAAGCTTTCTTT
CDR3 protein: CASRLGDGSTEAFF

V gene: TRBV5-1
D gene: .
clone size: few
J gene: TRBJ1-2
CDR3 DNA: TGCGCCAGCAGCTCCCAGGTGCCTAACTATGGCTACACCTTC
CDR3 protein: CASSSQVPNYGYTF

V gene: TRBV20-1
D gene: TRBD2
clone size: many
J gene: TRBJ2-7
CDR3 DNA: TGCAGTGCTAGCGTAGGGACTAGGTCCTACGAGCAGTACTTC
CDR3 protein: CSASVGTRSYEQYF

V gene: TRBV6-4
D gene: .
clone size: many
J gene: TRBJ2-3
CDR3 DNA: TGTGCCAGCAGTGACTCAGGGGATACGCAGTATTTT
CDR3 protein: CASSDSGDTQYF

V gene: TRBV12-3/TRBV12-4
D gene: TRBD1
clone size: .
J gene: TRBJ1-1
CDR3 DNA: TGTGCCAGCAGTCAACGGACAGGGGCGGGGAACACTGAAGCTTTCTTT
CDR3 protein: CASSQRTGAGNTEAFF

V gene: TRBV12-3/TRBV12-4
D gene: .
clone size: many
J gene: TRBJ2-7
CDR3 DNA: TGTGCCAGCAGCCCGACATCCTACGAGCAGTACTTC
CDR3 protein: CASSPTSYEQYF

V gene: TRBV3-1
D gene: .
clone size: .
J gene: TRBJ1-1
CDR3 DNA: TGTGCCAGCAGCCGGCAGGGGAAGGGCACTGAAGCTTTCTTT
CDR3 protein: CASSRQGKGTEAFF

V gene: TRBV20-1
D gene: TRBD2
clone size: many
J gene: TRBJ2-7
CDR3 DNA: TGCAGTGCTAGAGATTTTGGCGGGAGCTATTCCTACGAGCAGTACTTC
CDR3 protein: CSARDFGGSYSYEQYF

V gene: TRBV7-8
D gene: .
clone size: .
J gene: TRBJ2-2
CDR3 DNA: TGTGCCAGCAGGCTGCTAGCGTACCCGAACACCGGGGAGCTGTTTTTT
CDR3 protein: CASRLLAYPNTGELFF

V gene: TRBV7-9
D gene: .
clone size: .
J gene: TRBJ2-3
CDR3 DNA: TGTGCCAGCAGCTCGCCACTGGATCCCACAGATACGCGGTATTTT
CDR3 protein: CASSSPLDPTDTRYF

V gene: TRBV20-1
D gene: .
clone size: .
J gene: TRBJ2-1
CDR3 DNA: TGCAGTCCCCGGCCGGGATCCAATGAGCAGTTCTTC
CDR3 protein: CSPRPGSNEQFF

V gene: TRBV12-3/TRBV12-4
D gene: TRBD1
clone size: few
J gene: TRBJ1-1
CDR3 DNA: TGTGCCGGGGGGACAGGACGATTAAACACTGAAGCTTTCTTT
CDR3 protein: CAGGTGRLNTEAFF